This T cell receptor (beta chain) came from a study of CD8+ T cells in alopecia areata. Sequencing templates came from extracted RNA that was reverse transcribed into cDNA. Produced via immunoSEQ multiplex PCR; TCRdb's table is partial and in-frame only. The data contain about 150,000 clones, around half of them singletons. This clone has only a few counts. The CDR3 contains 12 residues. V dropped 4 bases and J dropped 5; count of bases not matched to a gene: 4. The V gene's germline CDR1 is SQVTM and CDR2 ANQGSEA. The sequences come from CD8+ T cells sorted from blood, collected at week 0. The origin of this receptor is a human donor with alopecia areata. V is TRBV29-1 and J is TRBJ1-1; 7 nucleotides align to TRBD1. CDR3 protein: CSVVAGGTEAFF. CDR3 sequence (DNA): TGCAGCGTTGTGGCAGGGGGGACTGAAGCTTTCTTT.